Listed below are T cell receptor beta chains from one sample, sequenced in a study of T cell repertoires in cytomegalovirus infection. In TCRdb, the reads were re-called with MiXCR into one record per CDR3 protein. The data contain 630,000 or so distinct CDR3 sequences, 24% of them singletons. The specimen sequenced was CD8+ T cells from PBMCs. The receptors shown here come from a human donor in good health (CMV status not recorded). Some clones in this sample may be carry-over from other donors' samples. The CDR3 runs from the conserved cysteine through the conserved F or W. D genes are given only for firm matches. Size is omitted from some rows. Given values are once, few, many or a class for expanded clones.

v_gene: TRBV7-6; d_gene: -; len: 15; j_gene: TRBJ2-3; abundance: many; CDR3nt: TGTGCCAGCAGCTTAGAGGGGCAGAGCACAGATACGCAGTATTTT; CDR3aa: CASSLEGQSTDTQYF
v_gene: TRBV7-2; d_gene: TRBD2; len: 17; j_gene: TRBJ2-3; abundance: many; CDR3nt: TGTGCCAGCAGCTTAGCGCCGGGACTAACTAGCACAGATACGCAGTATTTT; CDR3aa: CASSLAPGLTSTDTQYF
v_gene: TRBV28; d_gene: TRBD2; len: 11; j_gene: TRBJ2-4; abundance: -; CDR3nt: TGTGCCAGCAGCCTGGGCCGGGGGGAGTACTTC; CDR3aa: CASSLGRGEYF
v_gene: TRBV5-5; d_gene: -; len: 15; j_gene: TRBJ1-1; abundance: -; CDR3nt: TGTGCCAGCAGCTTTGAGCGGCGGTGGAACACTGAAGCTTTCTTT; CDR3aa: CASSFERRWNTEAFF
v_gene: TRBV14; d_gene: -; len: 14; j_gene: TRBJ1-4; abundance: -; CDR3nt: TGTGCCAGCAGCCAACCGGGGGGATATGAAAAACTGTTTTTT; CDR3aa: CASSQPGGYEKLFF
v_gene: TRBV9; d_gene: -; len: 13; j_gene: TRBJ2-1; abundance: -; CDR3nt: TGTGCCAGCAGCCAAGAGGTAGTCAATGAGCAGTTCTTC; CDR3aa: CASSQEVVNEQFF
v_gene: TRBV7-9; d_gene: TRBD1; len: 12; j_gene: TRBJ2-5; abundance: -; CDR3nt: TGTGCTGGGCAGGGGGCGGTTGAGACCCAGTACTTC; CDR3aa: CAGQGAVETQYF
v_gene: TRBV7-9; d_gene: -; len: 12; j_gene: TRBJ1-1; abundance: few; CDR3nt: TGTGCCAGCAGCTCCGCCCAGGGGCAGGATTTCTTT; CDR3aa: CASSSAQGQDFF
v_gene: TRBV6-2/TRBV6-3; d_gene: TRBD2; len: 16; j_gene: TRBJ2-5; abundance: many; CDR3nt: TGTGCCAGCAGTTACTCGGGACTAGCGGCGGGGGAGACCCAGTACTTC; CDR3aa: CASSYSGLAAGETQYF
v_gene: TRBV7-4; d_gene: -; len: 13; j_gene: TRBJ1-1; abundance: many; CDR3nt: TGTGCCAGCAGCCGGACAGCGAACACTGAAGCTTTCTTT; CDR3aa: CASSRTANTEAFF
v_gene: TRBV20-1; d_gene: TRBD2; len: 15; j_gene: TRBJ2-7; abundance: few; CDR3nt: TGCAGTGCTAGAGATGGGACTAGCGGTACCTACGAGCAGTACTTC; CDR3aa: CSARDGTSGTYEQYF
v_gene: TRBV25-1; d_gene: TRBD1; len: 16; j_gene: TRBJ2-6; abundance: -; CDR3nt: TGTGCCAGCAGTGATCGACAGGGATCTGGGGCCAACGTCCTGACTTTC; CDR3aa: CASSDRQGSGANVLTF
v_gene: TRBV14; d_gene: -; len: 15; j_gene: TRBJ2-7; abundance: -; CDR3nt: TGTGCCAGCAGCCAAGGCAAGGAGAGCTCCTACGAGCAGTACTTC; CDR3aa: CASSQGKESSYEQYF
v_gene: TRBV7-2; d_gene: TRBD2; len: 16; j_gene: TRBJ2-3; abundance: many; CDR3nt: TGTGCCAGCAGCACACTAGCGGCCTCCAGGGGAGATACGCAGTATTTT; CDR3aa: CASSTLAASRGDTQYF
v_gene: TRBV28; d_gene: -; len: 12; j_gene: TRBJ1-5; abundance: many; CDR3nt: TGTGCCAGCAGTCTGCCCAGGGGGCCCCAGCATTTT; CDR3aa: CASSLPRGPQHF
v_gene: TRBV7-9; d_gene: -; len: 16; j_gene: TRBJ2-5; abundance: few; CDR3nt: TGTGCCAGCAGCATGGGGGAAGGGCTAGCGTCCGAGACCCAGTACTTC; CDR3aa: CASSMGEGLASETQYF
v_gene: TRBV5-6; d_gene: -; len: 14; j_gene: TRBJ2-3; abundance: many; CDR3nt: TGTGCCAGCAGCTGGGGACGGCCCACAGATACGCAGTATTTT; CDR3aa: CASSWGRPTDTQYF
v_gene: TRBV5-4; d_gene: TRBD1; len: 14; j_gene: TRBJ2-2; abundance: -; CDR3nt: TGTGCCAGCAGACGGACAGGGGATACCGGGGAGCTGTTTTTT; CDR3aa: CASRRTGDTGELFF
v_gene: TRBV7-9; d_gene: -; len: 16; j_gene: TRBJ2-3; abundance: -; CDR3nt: TGTGCCAGCAGCCCCTGGGAGCGGGACAACCTAGATACGCAGTATTTT; CDR3aa: CASSPWERDNLDTQYF
v_gene: TRBV4-3; d_gene: TRBD2; len: 17; j_gene: TRBJ2-3; abundance: -; CDR3nt: TGCGCCAGCAGCCAAGAGCCGGCGGGGGTATTCACAGATACGCAGTATTTT; CDR3aa: CASSQEPAGVFTDTQYF
v_gene: TRBV20-1; d_gene: -; len: 10; j_gene: TRBJ1-6; abundance: -; CDR3nt: TGCAGTGGGGGTGACTCACCCCTCCACTTT; CDR3aa: CSGGDSPLHF
v_gene: TRBV5-6; d_gene: -; len: 16; j_gene: TRBJ2-1; abundance: -; CDR3nt: TGTGCCAGCAGCTTGTTCCCAGGGAATTCCTACAATGAGCAGTTCTTC; CDR3aa: CASSLFPGNSYNEQFF
v_gene: TRBV27; d_gene: -; len: 13; j_gene: TRBJ1-1; abundance: many; CDR3nt: TGTGCCAGCAGTTATGAACGCAACACTGAAGCTTTCTTT; CDR3aa: CASSYERNTEAFF
v_gene: TRBV20-1; d_gene: TRBD2; len: 14; j_gene: TRBJ2-7; abundance: few; CDR3nt: TGCAGTGCCCAACCGGGACTAGTATCCTACGAGCAGTACTTC; CDR3aa: CSAQPGLVSYEQYF
v_gene: TRBV4-2; d_gene: TRBD1; len: 18; j_gene: TRBJ2-2; abundance: few; CDR3nt: TGTGCCAGCAGCCAAGTCCCAGGGGGCGAAAACGTGGCCGGGGAGCTGTTTTTT; CDR3aa: CASSQVPGGENVAGELFF
v_gene: TRBV7-2; d_gene: TRBD1; len: 14; j_gene: TRBJ2-5; abundance: -; CDR3nt: TGTGCCAGCAGCTCCGGGACAGGGCTAGAGACCCGGTACTTC; CDR3aa: CASSSGTGLETRYF
v_gene: TRBV28; d_gene: TRBD1; len: 14; j_gene: TRBJ1-2; abundance: -; CDR3nt: TGTGCCAGCGACACAGGGGGCGCTGCCTATGGCTACACCTTC; CDR3aa: CASDTGGAAYGYTF
v_gene: TRBV5-1; d_gene: TRBD2; len: 16; j_gene: TRBJ2-7; abundance: -; CDR3nt: TGCGCCAGCAGCTCAACTAGCGGGGGGGGTTCCTACGAGCAGTACTTC; CDR3aa: CASSSTSGGGSYEQYF
v_gene: TRBV7-3; d_gene: -; len: 13; j_gene: TRBJ1-1; abundance: many; CDR3nt: TGTGCCAGCAGCTTAACAGGCCACACTGAAGCTTTCTTT; CDR3aa: CASSLTGHTEAFF
v_gene: TRBV28; d_gene: -; len: 16; j_gene: TRBJ1-3; abundance: few; CDR3nt: TGTGCCAGCAGTCCCCGGGGGACGGAATCTGGAAACACCATATATTTT; CDR3aa: CASSPRGTESGNTIYF
v_gene: TRBV11-1; d_gene: -; len: 14; j_gene: TRBJ1-1; abundance: -; CDR3nt: TGTGCCAGCACCCCGGAAAACGGTGGCACTGAAGCTTTCTTT; CDR3aa: CASTPENGGTEAFF
v_gene: TRBV29-1; d_gene: TRBD2; len: 14; j_gene: TRBJ2-1; abundance: few; CDR3nt: TGCAGCGTTTGGGGCGGGGGGGGATACAATGAGCAGTTCTTC; CDR3aa: CSVWGGGGYNEQFF
v_gene: TRBV6-5; d_gene: -; len: 15; j_gene: TRBJ2-3; abundance: -; CDR3nt: TGTGCCAGCAGTTACTCGATGTCAAACAGAGATACGCAGTATTTT; CDR3aa: CASSYSMSNRDTQYF
v_gene: TRBV12-3/TRBV12-4; d_gene: TRBD1; len: 16; j_gene: TRBJ2-1; abundance: many; CDR3nt: TGTGCCAGCAGTTTCCCCGGGACAGGGGTCGTGAATGAGCAGTTCTTC; CDR3aa: CASSFPGTGVVNEQFF
v_gene: TRBV5-6; d_gene: -; len: 11; j_gene: TRBJ2-1; abundance: -; CDR3nt: TGTGCCAGCGCCACGGGATCATGGCAGTTCTTC; CDR3aa: CASATGSWQFF
v_gene: TRBV5-1; d_gene: -; len: 11; j_gene: TRBJ2-5; abundance: -; CDR3nt: TGCGCCAGCAGCTTCCCCAGAGCCCAGTACTTC; CDR3aa: CASSFPRAQYF
v_gene: TRBV7-9; d_gene: TRBD2; len: 18; j_gene: TRBJ2-5; abundance: -; CDR3nt: TGTGCCAGCAGCCCAGGTGGTCGGACTAGCGGGGAGCTGGAGACCCAGTACTTC; CDR3aa: CASSPGGRTSGELETQYF
v_gene: TRBV29-1; d_gene: -; len: 15; j_gene: TRBJ2-1; abundance: -; CDR3nt: TGCAGCGTTGAAGAGGAAGGTACAACCTACAATGAGCAGTTCTTC; CDR3aa: CSVEEEGTTYNEQFF
v_gene: TRBV27; d_gene: TRBD1; len: 13; j_gene: TRBJ1-2; abundance: once; CDR3nt: TGTGCCAGCAGTGTCGGACAGGGTGGTGGCTACACCTTC; CDR3aa: CASSVGQGGGYTF
v_gene: TRBV12-3/TRBV12-4; d_gene: -; len: 13; j_gene: TRBJ2-7; abundance: few; CDR3nt: TGTGCCAGCAGCGTCGACCCCCTTTACGAGCAGTACTTC; CDR3aa: CASSVDPLYEQYF
v_gene: TRBV4-1; d_gene: -; len: 15; j_gene: TRBJ2-2; abundance: many; CDR3nt: TGCGCCAGCAGCCACGGGACGGCTAGCACCGGGGAGCTGTTTTTT; CDR3aa: CASSHGTASTGELFF
v_gene: TRBV4-3; d_gene: -; len: 15; j_gene: TRBJ1-2; abundance: -; CDR3nt: TGCGCCAGCAGCCAATTAGGGAACGCTCGCTATGGCTACACCTTC; CDR3aa: CASSQLGNARYGYTF
v_gene: TRBV29-1; d_gene: TRBD1; len: 15; j_gene: TRBJ2-7; abundance: -; CDR3nt: TGCAGCGTTGAAGATTTGACAGGGGTCTCCTACGAGCAGTACTTC; CDR3aa: CSVEDLTGVSYEQYF
v_gene: TRBV29-1; d_gene: -; len: 14; j_gene: TRBJ1-1; abundance: -; CDR3nt: TGCAGCGTTGGCCCGGAAGGAGGGAGGACTGAAGCTTTCTTT; CDR3aa: CSVGPEGGRTEAFF
v_gene: TRBV28; d_gene: TRBD1; len: 14; j_gene: TRBJ1-1; abundance: -; CDR3nt: TGTGCCAGCAGTTCACACAGGGGGAACACTGAAGCTTTCTTT; CDR3aa: CASSSHRGNTEAFF